This is a list of T cell receptor beta chains from one sample in a study of blood T cell repertoires in COVID-19. TCRdb keeps only in-frame clones here, not all; method: immunoSEQ multiplex PCR. The sample has under 45,000 clones, roughly 77% seen once. Sequencing was performed on peripheral blood. The receptors shown here come from a man aged 80 or over with acute or convalescent COVID-19. The conserved cysteine and the conserved F or W are not part of the CDR3 here. Each record gives: D gene, V gene, CDR3 protein. A D gene is named only where the DNA matches it firmly.

d_call: TRBD2; v_call: TRBV12-5; cdr3_aa: AGKPGLAGPLR
d_call: TRBD1; v_call: TRBV27; cdr3_aa: ASSWGQGKETQY
d_call: NA; v_call: TRBV7-2; cdr3_aa: ASSRGADPSTLH
d_call: TRBD1; v_call: TRBV6-5; cdr3_aa: ASSTTGGYTEAF
d_call: NA; v_call: TRBV5-1; cdr3_aa: ASSERGEAF
d_call: TRBD2; v_call: TRBV6-5; cdr3_aa: ASSYSYWGGETQY
d_call: NA; v_call: TRBV20-1; cdr3_aa: SARRVEAF
d_call: TRBD1; v_call: TRBV19; cdr3_aa: ASRDRVSDSDTQY
d_call: NA; v_call: TRBV5-1; cdr3_aa: ASSGGTSTDTQY
d_call: NA; v_call: TRBV6-5; cdr3_aa: ASSLRNQPQH
d_call: NA; v_call: TRBV5-1; cdr3_aa: ASSLATDNEQY
d_call: TRBD2; v_call: TRBV18; cdr3_aa: ASSRREGSYNEQF
d_call: TRBD2; v_call: TRBV12-5; cdr3_aa: ASGLVGGYNEQF
d_call: TRBD2; v_call: TRBV4-2; cdr3_aa: ASSQDWAGGPVDTQY
d_call: NA; v_call: TRBV2; cdr3_aa: ASMGGVANYGYT
d_call: TRBD2; v_call: TRBV5-1; cdr3_aa: ASSQNLAGREGQY
d_call: NA; v_call: TRBV19; cdr3_aa: ASIGQTNTEAF
d_call: NA; v_call: TRBV7-9; cdr3_aa: ASSSHRQAGNGYT
d_call: NA; v_call: TRBV3-1/TRBV3-2; cdr3_aa: ASSHGTTQETQY
d_call: NA; v_call: TRBV18; cdr3_aa: ASSPRSSEETQY
d_call: TRBD1; v_call: TRBV29-1; cdr3_aa: SVGDRPNEKLF
d_call: TRBD2; v_call: TRBV28; cdr3_aa: ASSRAGGPGDTQY
d_call: TRBD2; v_call: TRBV3-1/TRBV3-2; cdr3_aa: ASRAGGSGAQY
d_call: TRBD1; v_call: TRBV6-5; cdr3_aa: ASSDGDRGNTEAF
d_call: TRBD2; v_call: TRBV7-3; cdr3_aa: ASSKLAASYNEQF
d_call: TRBD1; v_call: TRBV6-5; cdr3_aa: ASSPGTANYGYT
d_call: NA; v_call: TRBV7-9; cdr3_aa: ASSLTGVTYEQY
d_call: NA; v_call: TRBV2; cdr3_aa: ASSEFLRGEKLF
d_call: TRBD2; v_call: TRBV7-2; cdr3_aa: ASSLGLAREQY
d_call: TRBD1; v_call: TRBV10-3; cdr3_aa: AISGDRGNEQF
d_call: NA; v_call: TRBV5-6; cdr3_aa: ASSLATANTEAF